This T cell receptor (beta chain) was identified during a study of cytomegalovirus exposure and HLA in healthy donors. Study-level findings and limits: A later analysis found TCR association rates differed by HLA locus, highest for DRB1 and lowest for HLA-C.

Details on this clone: Its target is not known.

J lost 9 bases, V lost 1 base, and 12 bases had no gene match. CDR3 size: 16 residues. Germline CDR1 reads SGDLS; CDR2 reads YYNGEE. 60 Vbeta and 13 Jbeta primers were used in PCR. The repertoire was sequenced with immunoSEQ multiplex PCR; TCRdb's copy has only in-frame clones and lacks some. This table holds roughly 110,000 clones, over 65% found once. Sequences were obtained from PBMCs. V usage is TRBV9 and J usage is TRBJ2-7, with 11 nucleotides matching TRBD1. The TCR sequence derives from a woman in her thirties or forties in good health and CMV-seropositive. The CDR3 sequence is CASSVSLGTGGVAQYF. CDR3 bases: TGTGCCAGCAGCGTAAGTCTGGGGACAGGGGGAGTAGCGCAGTACTTC.